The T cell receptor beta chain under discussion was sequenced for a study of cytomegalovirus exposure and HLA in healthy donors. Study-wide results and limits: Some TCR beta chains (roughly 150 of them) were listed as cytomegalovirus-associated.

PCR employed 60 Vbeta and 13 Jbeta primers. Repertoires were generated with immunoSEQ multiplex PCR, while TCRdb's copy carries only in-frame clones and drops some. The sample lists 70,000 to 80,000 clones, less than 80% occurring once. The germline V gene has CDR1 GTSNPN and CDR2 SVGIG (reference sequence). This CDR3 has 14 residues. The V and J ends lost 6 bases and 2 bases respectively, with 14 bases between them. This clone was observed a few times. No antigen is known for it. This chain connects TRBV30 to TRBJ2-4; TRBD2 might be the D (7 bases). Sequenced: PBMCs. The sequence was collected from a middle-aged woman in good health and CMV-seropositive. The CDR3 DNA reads TGTGCCTGTGGGGGGGGCCGGACCAAAAACATTCAGTACTTC. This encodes CACGGGRTKNIQYF.